The clone carrying this T cell receptor beta chain was seen a single time. Trimming shortened V by 5 bases and J by 5 bases, and 12 bases separated the two germline ends. The CDR3 length is 13 residues. Germline values: CDR1 MGHDK, CDR2 SYGVNS. The sample comes from a study of PD-L1 blockade in urothelial cancer. The overall study: Bladder-origin urothelial cancer in males described about 85% of the roughly 30 patients. Analyses used blood from 3 weeks (second dose) and 6 weeks after treatment start.

This sample's time point: pretreatment peripheral blood. Between 1 and 8 samples per patient were obtained, pretreatment and on-treatment. This table comes from immunoSEQ multiplex PCR, and its TCRdb copy is limited to in-frame clones, with some not included. This table has about 130,000 clones, around 84% appearing once. Specimen: PBMCs, collected around atezolizumab (anti-PD-L1) treatment. This clonotype originated in a man in his fifties or sixties with urothelial cancer. V is TRBV25-1 and J is TRBJ1-2, with a possible D match to TRBD1 (5 bases). CDR3 bases: TGTGCCAGCAGTCTATCCGGGGGATATGGCTACACCTTC. It translates to CASSLSGGYGYTF.